These 19 T cell receptor beta chains were sequenced from one sample in a study of cytomegalovirus exposure and HLA in healthy donors (dated by TCRdb to 2015 to 2018). The library was obtained by the immunoSEQ multiplex PCR assay. The multiplex PCR relied on a mix of 60 forward primers for TCR Vbeta segments and 13 reverse primers for TCR Jbeta segments. As stored in TCRdb, this immuneACCESS dataset retains in-frame rearrangements with V and J assigned. A fraction of the clones does not appear; measured against another copy, unresolved V genes explain less than half of the discrepancy, and the remainder lacks a known reason. The sample table records some 110,000 clones. The ten largest clonotypes hold 3% to 4.5% of the sample. The sample was PBMCs. Receptor source: a man between 25 and 39 years old in good health and CMV-seronegative.

V usage is TRBV5-1 and J usage is TRBJ2-3; the match to TRBD1 covers 8 bases. This CDR3 spans 15 amino acids. Per germline, CDR1 SGHRS and CDR2 YFSETQ. Losses at the gene ends were 3 bases for V and 0 bases for J; bases not matched to a gene: 3. CDR3 sequence: CASSSGGSSTDTQYF. The CDR3 DNA reads as TGCGCCAGCAGCTCAGGGGGCTCTAGCACAGATACGCAGTATTTT.

The chain has TRBV30 and TRBJ2-7; weak D call: TRBD2 (6 bases). Trimming pared 4 bases from V and 4 bases from J, leaving 20 bases between. The CDR3 spans 15 residues. Germline CDR1 reads GTSNPN; CDR2 reads SVGIG (reference sequence). CDR3 in DNA: TGTGCCTGGACCCAACGGGGAGGAAGGGTATACGAGCAGTACTTC. Protein sequence: CAWTQRGGRVYEQYF.

This chain links TRBV5-1 with TRBJ2-7; TRBD1 matches 7 bases. V trimming: 4 bases; J trimming: 0 bases; junction bases outside the gene matches: 7. Germline V gene sequence: CDR1 SGHRS, CDR2 YFSETQ. The CDR3 consists of 15 residues. The CDR3 coding sequence is TGCGCCAGCAGCCTCCCCGGGACAGACTCCTACGAGCAGTACTTC. Protein product: CASSLPGTDSYEQYF.

The V and J genes are TRBV7-2 and TRBJ2-7; D is undetermined. CDR3 length equals 15 residues. V lost 1 base, J lost 3 bases, and 13 bases lay in between. Germline lookup yields CDR1 SGHTA and CDR2 FQGNSA. The CDR3 reads CASSLVSSVIYEQYF. The CDR3 DNA is TGTGCCAGCAGCTTAGTTAGCTCAGTCATCTACGAGCAGTACTTC. Together with reference TRBV7-2 and TRBJ2-7, the CDR3 gives the full variable domain: GAGVSQSPSNKVTEKGKDVELRCDPISGHTALYWYRQSLGQGLEFLIYFQGNSAPDKSGLPSDRFSAERTGGSVSTLTIQRTQQEDSAVYLCASSLVSSVIYEQYFGPGTRLTVT.

The gene calls are TRBV30 and TRBJ2-1; 11 bases agree with TRBD2. This CDR3 contains 17 residues. Per the germline V gene, CDR1 is GTSNPN and CDR2 is SVGIG (reference sequence). V dropped 2 bases and J dropped 12; count of bases not matched to a gene: 18. CDR3 sequence reads: CAWSRLFSGGATIGQFF. The CDR3 DNA sequence: TGTGCCTGGAGTAGACTATTTAGCGGGGGGGCTACGATAGGGCAGTTCTTC.

The chain is built from TRBV7-2 and TRBJ1-2; possibly TRBD1 for D (5 bases). V lost 7 bases and J 4 bases, leaving 16 bases between the germline ends. The CDR3 is 14 amino acids. The germline V gene has CDR1 SGHTA and CDR2 FQGNSA. The CDR3: CASTLAGGGYGYTF. CDR3 nucleotides: TGTGCCAGCACCCTCGCGGGGGGTGGCTATGGCTACACCTTC.

J is TRBJ1-5 and V is TRBV6-6; D is unclear. Germline V gene data show CDR1 as MNHNY and CDR2 as SVGAGI (reference sequence). V was cut by 2 bases and J by 1 base, with 6 bases left in between. This CDR3 is built from 14 residues. CDR3 nucleotides: TGTGCCAGCAGTTACGGCGGGAGCAATCAGCCCCAGCATTTT. Its translation is CASSYGGSNQPQHF.

The CDR3, as DNA: TGTGCCAGCAGCTTTCCGGGCTATGGCTACACCTTC. The encoded protein is CASSFPGYGYTF. V is TRBV7-2 and J is TRBJ1-2; D not resolved. Germline values: CDR1 SGHTA, CDR2 FQGNSA. The CDR3 runs 12 residues. Trimming left V 3 bases short and J 4 bases short, with 6 bases between.

The CDR3, as DNA: TGTGCCAGCAGTGTGGAGCGGGGCTTCGGTGAGCAGTTCTTC. It codes for CASSVERGFGEQFF. The chain is built from TRBV2 and TRBJ2-1, with 7 nucleotides matching TRBD2. The CDR3 is 14 amino acids. V trimming: 4 bases; J trimming: 9 bases; junction bases outside the gene matches: 9. The germline gives CDR1 SNHLY, CDR2 FYNNEI.

The gene calls are TRBV2 and TRBJ1-4, with D possibly TRBD1 on 5 matching bases. Germline V CDR1 and CDR2: SNHLY, FYNNEI. Trimming removed 3 bases at V and 8 bases at J, with 10 bases between. The CDR3 contains 13 residues. The CDR3 protein is CASSDRDGEKLFF. CDR3 DNA sequence: TGTGCCAGCAGTGACAGGGATGGGGAAAAACTGTTTTTT.

The chain links TRBV28 to TRBJ1-2; D ambiguous. The CDR3 runs to 12 residues. With 3 bases removed from V and 6 bases from J, the gap between germline ends came to 8 bases. Germline CDR1 is MDHEN and CDR2 is SYDVKM. The CDR3 bases are TGTGCCAGCAGTTTTCTGACAAATGGCTACACCTTC. It is translated as CASSFLTNGYTF.

The V and J genes are TRBV5-1 and TRBJ2-6, with TRBD2 matching 7 bases. J was trimmed by 9 bases and V by 4 bases; bases with no gene match: 4. The CDR3 length is 13 residues. CDR1 and CDR2 (germline): SGHRS, YFSETQ. CDR3 residues: CASSGEGVNVLTF. The CDR3 nucleotides read TGCGCCAGCAGCGGGGAGGGAGTCAACGTCCTGACTTTC.

V and J are TRBV15 and TRBJ1-5; tentatively, D is TRBD1 (5 bases). The V gene lost 11 bases and the J gene lost 4 bases, with 12 bases spanning the gap. CDR3 length: 12 amino acids. From germline, CDR1 is LNHNV and CDR2 YYDKDF (reference sequence). The CDR3 DNA reads TGTGCCGTCTCGGGGGTAAATCAGCCCCAGCATTTT. This codes for CAVSGVNQPQHF.

The genes are TRBV4-2 and TRBJ2-1; D might be TRBD2 (6 bases). CDR1 is LGHNA and CDR2 is YNFKEQ in the germline V gene. Deletions cut 4 bases from V and 9 bases from J, with 16 bases between. The CDR3 is 14 residues long. The CDR3 sequence: CASSPLFRESEQFF. For the CDR3, the DNA is TGTGCCAGCAGCCCCCTGTTTCGGGAGTCTGAGCAGTTCTTC.

The genes are TRBV7-2 and TRBJ1-1; perhaps TRBD1 as D (5 bases). The germline V and J ends were trimmed by 6 bases and 11 bases, with 16 bases remaining between them. CDR1 is SGHTA, CDR2 FQGNSA, per germline. CDR3 length equals 12 residues. CDR3 region: CASSFTGTRAFF. The CDR3 DNA reads as TGTGCCAGCAGTTTTACCGGGACTAGGGCTTTCTTT. The full variable domain, with the rest looked up from reference TRBV7-2 and TRBJ1-1, is GAGVSQSPSNKVTEKGKDVELRCDPISGHTALYWYRQSLGQGLEFLIYFQGNSAPDKSGLPSDRFSAERTGGSVSTLTIQRTQQEDSAVYLCASSFTGTRAFFGQGTRLTVV.

The V and J genes are TRBV28 and TRBJ2-2; no reliable D call. The CDR3 extends over 11 amino acids. The germline V gene encodes CDR1 MDHEN and CDR2 SYDVKM. V was clipped by 6 bases and J by 5 bases, with 4 bases between them. CDR3 loop: CASSTTGELFF. In DNA form, the CDR3 reads TGTGCCAGCAGCACTACCGGGGAGCTGTTTTTT.

The chain links TRBV6-5 to TRBJ2-1; a weak D match, TRBD2 (6 bases). Per the germline V gene, CDR1 is MNHEY and CDR2 is SVGAGI. Trimming stripped 5 bases from V and 5 bases from J, with 13 bases between. This CDR3 is built from 14 residues. The CDR3: CASSPTGVHNEQFF. DNA of the CDR3: TGTGCCAGCAGTCCGACGGGGGTACACAATGAGCAGTTCTTC.

The gene calls are TRBV7-3 and TRBJ2-3; 8 bases are a match to TRBD2. J lost 9 bases, V lost 5 bases, and 7 bases had no gene match. The germline V gene has CDR1 SGHTA and CDR2 FQGTGA. The CDR3 sequence is 13 residues long. The CDR3 nucleotides are TGTGCCAGCAGCCCATATAGCGGGGAAACGCAGTATTTT. Its translation: CASSPYSGETQYF.

V usage is TRBV9 and J usage is TRBJ1-1; D gene uncertain. CDR3 length: 13 amino acids. Germline V lookup: CDR1 SGDLS, CDR2 YYNGEE. V lost 0 bases to trimming and J lost 7 bases, with 10 bases between them. The CDR3 loop is CASSVVVAGEAFF. In nucleotides, the CDR3 is TGTGCCAGCAGCGTAGTGGTGGCAGGTGAAGCTTTCTTT.